A single sample gave rise to the 10 T cell receptor beta chains below, sequenced in a study of shared clonotypes between healthy human individuals. This table comes from immunoSEQ multiplex PCR, and its TCRdb copy is limited to in-frame clones, with some not included. The sample shows 490,000 or so clones, roughly 78% of them seen only once. Sequencing was performed on PBMCs. These receptors all stem from a woman between 40 and 55 years old in good health. Some clones in this sample may be carry-over from other donors' samples.

The rearrangement joins TRBV11-2 to TRBJ2-5; a possible D gene is TRBD2 (5 bases). The CDR3 runs 16 residues. The germline V and J ends were trimmed by 4 bases and 5 bases, with 20 bases remaining between them. Germline V lookup: CDR1 SGHAT, CDR2 FQNNGV. The CDR3 is CASSSRGTKVLETQYF. As DNA, the CDR3 is TGTGCCAGCAGCTCACGGGGAACCAAGGTATTGGAGACCCAGTACTTC.

The genes are TRBV30 and TRBJ1-3, with 7 bases that match TRBD1. V lost 0 bases to trimming and J lost 1 base; unmatched junction nucleotides: 3. Germline assignment: CDR1 GTSNPN and CDR2 SVGIG (reference sequence). CDR3 length equals 15 residues. The CDR3 loop is CAWSVGTASGNTIYF. In DNA, the CDR3 is TGTGCCTGGAGTGTTGGGACAGCGTCTGGAAACACCATATATTTT.

V and J are TRBV9 and TRBJ2-1, with D tentatively TRBD1 or TRBD2 (5 bases each). The germline gives CDR1 SGDLS, CDR2 YYNGEE. CDR3 length: 15 amino acids. Trimming cost V 0 bases and J 7 bases, with 14 bases left between them. The CDR3 nucleotides read TGTGCCAGCAGCGTAGATATGGGACCAGATAATGAGCAGTTCTTC. Translating gives CASSVDMGPDNEQFF.

This chain uses TRBV14 with TRBJ2-7; D is unresolved. The CDR3 runs 13 residues. The V end lost 1 base, the J end lost 5 bases, and 9 bases lay between the germline ends. Germline CDR1 reads SGHDN; CDR2 reads FVKESK. The CDR3, as DNA: TGTGCCAGCAGCCAAGTCTCATTCCACGAGCAGTACTTC. Residues: CASSQVSFHEQYF.

The chain links TRBV7-8 to TRBJ2-2; 11 positions agree with TRBD2. Germline V gives CDR1 SGHVS, CDR2 FQNEAQ. With V trimmed by 5 bases and J by 6 bases, 17 bases remained unmatched. The CDR3 totals 19 residues. The CDR3 DNA sequence: TGTGCCAGCAGCCGAGGACTAGCGGGTACCGGAGGGGGCCCCGGGGAGCTGTTTTTT. It specifies CASSRGLAGTGGGPGELFF.

CDR3: CASSLRGTSGLEQYF. The CDR3, as DNA: TGTGCCAGCAGCTTACGTGGAACTAGCGGATTAGAGCAGTACTTC. The rearrangement joins TRBV7-9 to TRBJ2-7; 8 bases fit TRBD2. CDR1 is SEHNR and CDR2 is FQNEAQ in the germline V gene (reference sequence). This CDR3 contains 15 residues. The trim removed 2 bases at V and 7 bases at J, leaving 10 bases unmatched.

This sequence joins TRBV7-8 and TRBJ2-3; weak D call: TRBD1 (6 bases). The V end lost 7 bases, the J end lost 3 bases, and 17 bases lay between the germline ends. Germline values: CDR1 SGHVS, CDR2 FQNEAQ. The CDR3 loop spans 15 amino acids. The CDR3 DNA reads TGTGCCAGCAACAGGGACGACATTCGAACAGATACGCAGTATTTT. Its translation: CASNRDDIRTDTQYF.

The gene calls are TRBV9 and TRBJ2-5; 10 bases are shared with TRBD2. Germline V CDR1 and CDR2: SGDLS, YYNGEE. V shed 2 bases, J shed 4 bases, and the junction held 8 bases outside the gene matches. The CDR3 extends over 16 amino acids. The CDR3, as DNA: TGTGCCAGCAGCGTTTTCGGAACTAGCGGGACAGAGACCCAGTACTTC. Its translation: CASSVFGTSGTETQYF. The full variable domain, its missing parts supplied by reference TRBV9 and TRBJ2-5, is DSGVTQTPKHLITATGQRVTLRCSPRSGDLSVYWYQQSLDQGLQFLIQYYNGEERAKGNILERFSAQQFPDLHSELNLSSLELGDSALYFCASSVFGTSGTETQYFGPGTRLLVL.

The rearrangement joins TRBV28 to TRBJ1-2, with D possibly matching TRBD1 (6 bases). V was cut by 5 bases and J by 5 bases, with 15 bases left in between. The CDR3 loop spans 14 amino acids. CDR1 MDHEN and CDR2 SYDVKM come from the germline V gene. The CDR3 region has the DNA TGTGCCAGCAGTGCCCAGGGGAACTTGTATGGCTACACCTTC. It is translated as CASSAQGNLYGYTF.

The chain has TRBV28 and TRBJ2-1; TRBD2 is a possible D gene (6 bases). The CDR3 runs 14 residues. Germline loops: CDR1 MDHEN, CDR2 SYDVKM. Trimming took off 2 bases at V and 8 bases at J, with 13 bases between the two ends. CDR3 region: CASSLDGSGYEQFF. CDR3 sequence (DNA): TGTGCCAGCAGTTTAGACGGGAGTGGATATGAGCAGTTCTTC. The complete variable domain, with remaining parts taken from reference TRBV28 and TRBJ2-1, reads DVKVTQSSRYLVKRTGEKVFLECVQDMDHENMFWYRQDPGLGLRLIYFSYDVKMKEKGDIPEGYSVSREKKERFSLILESASTNQTSMYLCASSLDGSGYEQFFGPGTRLTVL.